This T cell receptor beta chain was recorded in a study of regulatory T cells in long-lasting Graves disease. This clonotype was observed a handful of times. This CDR3 has 12 amino acids. V lost 3 bases to trimming and J lost 1 base, with 3 bases between them. Germline V gene sequence: CDR1 LGHNT, CDR2 FRNRAP. CDR3 regions were amplified by Arm-PCR using iRepertoire HTBI primers to build TCR beta libraries. MiXCR, run by TCRdb on the multiplex PCR reads, gives a single entry per CDR3 protein. The top ten hold 42% of the sample, which has about 660,000 distinct CDR3 sequences, about 30% seen once. This sample's time point: persistent/refractory GD, antithyroid drugs over 5 years with positive TRAb. PBMC-extracted RNA yielded the TCR library.

The source was peripheral blood mononuclear cells (PBMCs), collected when the disease was refractory, from a patient treated with antithyroid drugs. V and J are TRBV12-5 and TRBJ1-1; D not certain. The sequence derives from a female donor with Graves disease. The CDR3 DNA reads as TGTGCTAGTGGTTTACGGAACACTGAAGCTTTCTTT. This sequence encodes CASGLRNTEAFF.